What follows are 26 T cell receptor beta chains derived from one specimen sequenced in a study of T cell repertoires in cytomegalovirus infection. These receptors have no known antigen. A single record per CDR3 protein comes from TCRdb applying MiXCR to the reads. The table has fewer than 1,000,000 distinct CDR3 sequences, around a third seen once. The sequencing used cultured CD8+ T cells from PBMCs, collected from culture after CMV antigen stimulation. The receptors come from a human donor in good health (CMV status not recorded). Some clones in this sample may be carry-over from other donors' samples.

The chain employs TRBV6-5 and TRBJ2-4; 10 bases line up with TRBD2. V lost 4 bases, J lost 7 bases, and 7 bases stayed unmatched. This CDR3 spans 15 amino acids. Germline V gene lookup returns CDR1 MNHEY and CDR2 SVGAGI. CDR3 sequence reads: CASSWSGGGWNIQYF. CDR3 nucleotide sequence: TGTGCCAGCAGTTGGAGCGGGGGGGGTTGGAACATTCAGTACTTC.

The chain employs TRBV27 and TRBJ1-1; TRBD1 might be the D (5 bases). Trimming removed 6 bases at V and 6 bases at J, with 14 bases between. Germline V gene sequence: CDR1 MNHEY, CDR2 SMNVEV (reference sequence). CDR3 length equals 13 residues. The CDR3 nucleotides read TGTGCCAGCAGACACGGGGGAGGGCCTGAAGCTTTCTTT. It yields the protein CASRHGGGPEAFF.

This clonotype was picked up a small number of times. This rearrangement joins TRBV12-3 or TRBV12-4 to TRBJ2-3; TRBD2 might be the D (6 bases). The CDR3 has 16 residues. Trimming cost V 3 bases and J 2 bases, with 15 bases left between them. In nucleotides, the CDR3 is TGTGCCAGCAGTTTGATACTAGCCTTGTCCACAGATACGCAGTATTTT. As protein: CASSLILALSTDTQYF.

The V gene is TRBV9, the J gene TRBJ2-1; the match to TRBD1 covers 7 bases. The CDR3 runs to 16 residues. Germline CDR1 reads SGDLS; CDR2 reads YYNGEE. J gave up 3 bases and V 0 bases, and 6 bases lay outside the gene matches. The CDR3 DNA sequence: TGTGCCAGCAGCGTAGCGGGAACAGGGGTCTACAATGAGCAGTTCTTC. As protein: CASSVAGTGVYNEQFF.

This chain connects TRBV4-3 to TRBJ2-7; D is uncertain. Germline V CDR1 and CDR2: LGHNA, YSLEER. This CDR3 comprises 13 residues. V was pared by 1 base and J by 6 bases, with 10 bases between. The CDR3 loop reads CASSQVPGSEQYV. The DNA of the CDR3 is TGCGCCAGCAGCCAAGTCCCGGGTAGCGAGCAGTACGTC.

In its sample, this clonotype was seen a few times. The chain carries TRBV6-6 and TRBJ2-1; TRBD2 matches 13 bases. The germline V gene has CDR1 MNHNY and CDR2 SVGAGI (reference sequence). The CDR3 is made up of 19 amino acids. Losses at the gene ends were 5 bases for V and 2 bases for J; bases not matched to a gene: 12. The CDR3 DNA reads as TGTGCCAGCAGTATACGACTAGCGGGGGGTCCGAATCCCTACAATGAGCAGTTCTTC. Translating gives CASSIRLAGGPNPYNEQFF.

The chain links TRBV7-9 to TRBJ2-1; a weak D match, TRBD2 (6 bases). This CDR3 has 16 amino acids. Germline assignment: CDR1 SEHNR and CDR2 FQNEAQ (reference sequence). V was clipped by 2 bases and J by 1 base, with 12 bases between them. The CDR3 DNA reads as TGTGCCAGCAGCTTAAATGCGGGGCGTTCCTACAATGAGCAGTTCTTC. This encodes CASSLNAGRSYNEQFF.

This clonotype appeared a few times. This chain links TRBV12-3 or TRBV12-4 with TRBJ1-5; TRBD1 agrees at 8 bases. After removal of 10 bases from V and 0 bases from J, the junction contained 29 bases not matched to a gene. The CDR3 consists of 22 residues. CDR3 nucleotides: TGTGCCACGAAGGGTTTGGGACAGGTAAGCTGGGGAAGCTGCCATAGCAATCAGCCCCAGCATTTT. Protein product: CATKGLGQVSWGSCHSNQPQHF.

The rearrangement joins TRBV4-1 to TRBJ2-1; possible D gene TRBD1, 5 bases. The CDR3 covers 16 residues. Germline lookup yields CDR1 MGHRA and CDR2 YSYEKL. The ends were cut back, 4 bases at V and 2 bases at J, with 15 bases in the middle. As DNA, the CDR3 is TGCGCCAGCAGCCCCGGAGACAGCGAGACCTACAATGAGCAGTTCTTC. Protein: CASSPGDSETYNEQFF.

This chain uses TRBV15 with TRBJ2-3; D is undetermined. V was trimmed by 5 bases and J by 2 bases, leaving 5 bases between them. The CDR3 runs 12 residues. Germline CDR1 LNHNV, CDR2 YYDKDF (reference sequence). The CDR3 nucleotides read TGTGCCACCAGCCTGGACACAGATACGCAGTATTTT. It encodes CATSLDTDTQYF.

This clonotype was recorded at least ten times. The V gene is TRBV7-6, the J gene TRBJ2-5; TRBD1 matches 10 bases. The CDR3 extends over 17 amino acids. Trimming removed 4 bases from V and 5 bases from J; junction bases left unmatched: 13. Germline CDR1 and CDR2: SGHVS and FNYEAQ. CDR3 amino acids: CASSSPGQGSLWETQYF. CDR3 DNA sequence: TGTGCCAGCAGCTCTCCGGGACAGGGGTCCCTGTGGGAGACCCAGTACTTC.

The V gene is TRBV7-9, the J gene TRBJ1-1, with a possible D match to TRBD1 (5 bases). This CDR3 contains 12 residues. Germline values: CDR1 SEHNR, CDR2 FQNEAQ (reference sequence). The V end lost 5 bases, the J end lost 9 bases, and 13 bases lay between the germline ends. Written as DNA, the CDR3 is TGTGCCAGCAGCATAGGGGAGCCAAAAGCTTTCTTT. Protein product: CASSIGEPKAFF.

Many counts were recorded for this clonotype. The chain has TRBV7-9 and TRBJ2-2; D might be TRBD1 (6 bases). CDR1 SEHNR and CDR2 FQNEAQ come from the germline V gene (reference sequence). This CDR3 region has 14 residues. V lost 4 bases to trimming and J lost 1 base, with 7 bases between them. DNA for the CDR3: TGTGCCAGCAGCTCCAGGGGGAACACCGGGGAGCTGTTTTTT. As protein: CASSSRGNTGELFF. Based on the CDR3 plus reference TRBV7-9 and TRBJ2-2, the full variable domain is DTGVSQNPRHKITKRGQNVTFRCDPISEHNRLYWYRQTLGQGPEFLTYFQNEAQLEKSRLLSDRFSAERPKGSFSTLEIQRTEQGDSAMYLCASSSRGNTGELFFGEGSRLTVL.

The CDR3 protein is CASSYGQGYHTEAFF. The DNA for the CDR3 is TGTGCCAGCAGTTACGGACAGGGTTATCACACTGAAGCTTTCTTT. The chain is built from TRBV6-2 or TRBV6-3 and TRBJ1-1; 8 bases map to TRBD1. Germline CDR1 and CDR2: MNHEY and SVGEGT. This CDR3 is 15 amino acids long. J gave up 3 bases and V 2 bases, and 5 bases lay outside the gene matches.

The CDR3 reads CASSEVVGGYEQYV. In nucleotides, the CDR3 is TGTGCCAGCAGTGAAGTGGTCGGGGGGTACGAGCAGTACGTC. This chain uses TRBV6-1 with TRBJ2-7; 7 nucleotides line up with TRBD2. V trimming: 1 base; J trimming: 4 bases; junction bases outside the gene matches: 4. Germline CDR1 reads MNHNS; CDR2 reads SASEGT. The CDR3 is 14 amino acids.

This chain links TRBV24-1 with TRBJ2-5; D may be TRBD1 or TRBD2 (5 bases each). Looked up from germline, CDR1 is KGHDR and CDR2 is SFDVKD. The CDR3 extends over 16 amino acids. V was pared by 4 bases and J by 4 bases, with 18 bases between. CDR3: CATSDPTGPERETQYF. CDR3 bases: TGTGCCACCAGTGACCCCACGGGACCTGAAAGAGAGACCCAGTACTTC.

This chain joins TRBV11-2 and TRBJ2-2; D not resolved. Trimming took 2 bases from V and 3 from J, leaving 7 bases between them. This CDR3 comprises 14 residues. Germline V gene data show CDR1 as SGHAT and CDR2 as FQNNGV. CDR3 bases: TGTGCCAGCAGCTTAAAGGAGTACACCGGGGAGCTGTTTTTT. It specifies CASSLKEYTGELFF.

This clonotype was detected only a few times. This sequence joins TRBV7-9 and TRBJ2-7; D may correspond to TRBD1 or TRBD2 (5 bases each). The germline V gene has CDR1 SEHNR and CDR2 FQNEAQ (reference sequence). V was clipped by 3 bases and J by 5 bases, with 20 bases between them. The CDR3 consists of 16 residues. For the CDR3, the DNA is TGTGCCAGCAGCTTTCCGGGACGTTCAAGCAATCACGAGCAGTACTTC. Protein: CASSFPGRSSNHEQYF. The variable domain in full, with the rest retrieved from reference TRBV7-9 and TRBJ2-7, is DTGVSQNPRHKITKRGQNVTFRCDPISEHNRLYWYRQTLGQGPEFLTYFQNEAQLEKSRLLSDRFSAERPKGSFSTLEIQRTEQGDSAMYLCASSFPGRSSNHEQYFGPGTRLTVT.

This sequence joins TRBV28 and TRBJ2-1, with D perhaps TRBD1 (5 bases). Trimming removed 5 bases from V and 4 bases from J, with 15 bases in between. The germline gives CDR1 MDHEN, CDR2 SYDVKM. The CDR3 loop spans 15 amino acids. CDR3 DNA: TGTGCCAGCAGTGCCTCCCTGGGGCCGTACAATGAGCAGTTCTTC. Protein sequence: CASSASLGPYNEQFF. Using reference TRBV28 and TRBJ2-1 for the parts outside the CDR3, the full variable domain is DVKVTQSSRYLVKRTGEKVFLECVQDMDHENMFWYRQDPGLGLRLIYFSYDVKMKEKGDIPEGYSVSREKKERFSLILESASTNQTSMYLCASSASLGPYNEQFFGPGTRLTVL.

This clonotype was recorded at least ten times. The rearrangement joins TRBV27 to TRBJ2-2, with 7 bases lining up with TRBD1. With 4 bases clipped from V and 0 bases from J, the junction kept 11 bases outside the gene matches. This CDR3 is 18 amino acids long. Germline-derived CDR1 and CDR2 are MNHEY and SMNVEV (reference sequence). CDR3 in amino acids: CASSSRTGIASNTGELFF. For the CDR3, the DNA is TGTGCCAGCAGTTCTCGGACAGGCATTGCCTCGAACACCGGGGAGCTGTTTTTT.

V gene TRBV4-1 combines with J gene TRBJ2-3; perhaps TRBD2 as D (6 bases). The CDR3 is 14 amino acids. The V and J ends lost 3 bases and 3 bases respectively, with 10 bases between them. Germline loops: CDR1 MGHRA, CDR2 YSYEKL. CDR3: CASSQWGLTDTQYF. The CDR3 DNA follows: TGCGCCAGCAGCCAGTGGGGACTGACAGATACGCAGTATTTT.

This clonotype was seen a few times. The V gene is TRBV7-3, the J gene TRBJ2-3, with D tentatively TRBD2 (5 bases). In germline, CDR1 is SGHTA, CDR2 FQGTGA. The CDR3 length is 15 residues. Between the trimmed V and J ends, which lost 4 bases and 3 bases, there was a span of 14 bases. CDR3 residues: CASSSNPGLTDTQYF. The CDR3, as DNA: TGTGCCAGCAGCTCTAATCCGGGATTGACAGATACGCAGTATTTT.

The chain has TRBV13 and TRBJ1-1, with D possibly being TRBD1 (6 bases). The CDR3 extends over 16 amino acids. With 5 bases removed from V and 1 base from J, the gap between germline ends came to 17 bases. The germline V gene has CDR1 PRHDT and CDR2 FYEKMQ (reference sequence). The CDR3 protein is CASSPVRTARNTEAFF. The CDR3 bases are TGTGCCAGCAGCCCGGTCCGGACAGCTAGGAACACTGAAGCTTTCTTT. Supplemented by reference TRBV13 and TRBJ1-1, the full variable domain reads AAGVIQSPRHLIKEKRETATLKCYPIPRHDTVYWYQQGPGQDPQFLISFYEKMQSDKGSIPDRFSAQQFSDYHSELNMSSLELGDSALYFCASSPVRTARNTEAFFGQGTRLTVV.

This chain connects TRBV27 to TRBJ1-4; D ambiguous. CDR3 length: 16 amino acids. Germline CDR1 reads MNHEY; CDR2 reads SMNVEV (reference sequence). V was clipped by 2 bases and J by 5 bases, with 15 bases between them. The CDR3: CASSLRGWQINEKLFF. In DNA, the CDR3 is TGTGCCAGCAGTTTACGTGGTTGGCAGATAAATGAAAAACTGTTTTTT.

This clonotype was detected a few times. V and J are TRBV7-9 and TRBJ1-1; 8 nucleotides agree with TRBD1. Germline V gene lookup returns CDR1 SEHNR and CDR2 FQNEAQ (reference sequence). CDR3 length: 16 amino acids. V dropped 1 base and J dropped 5; count of bases not matched to a gene: 9. The CDR3 region is CASSLVPRTGRTEAFF. The CDR3 bases are TGTGCCAGCAGCTTAGTCCCTAGGACAGGGAGGACTGAAGCTTTCTTT.

This clonotype was detected ten times or more. The V and J genes are TRBV6-5 and TRBJ1-4, with D hard to call. CDR1 and CDR2 from the germline V gene are MNHEY and SVGAGI. There are 14 residues in the CDR3. V was cut by 2 bases and J by 0 bases, with 4 bases left in between. CDR3 protein: CASSYAATNEKLFF. The CDR3 DNA reads as TGTGCCAGCAGTTACGCAGCAACTAATGAAAAACTGTTTTTT.